This T cell receptor (beta chain) was observed in a study of cytomegalovirus exposure and HLA in healthy donors (TCRdb year 2017). As for the study more broadly: According to an earlier analysis of 587 of the donors, some 180 million T cells yielded over 90 million unique TCR beta sequences and approximately 300 Gb of sequence data. An early release that covered roughly 600 HLA-typed donors contained approximately 300 gigabases of sequencing data and tens of millions of unique TCR sequences. Of the roughly 390 genotyped donors, approximately 80% fell in the genetic ancestry cluster associated with self-reported Caucasian donors. The study aimed to test whether signatures of past pathogen exposure could be identified by cataloging public T cell receptors. Using immunosequencing, the study profiled T cell repertoires from around 680 subjects and related those repertoires to cytomegalovirus serostatus. A separate validation cohort of 100 to 150 different subjects was used in addition to the roughly 670-subject first cohort. High-throughput TCR immunosequencing, statistical association of individual TCRs with disease status, and machine learning were combined to predict cytomegalovirus infection status. A later analysis re-examined previously published TCR beta repertoires from more than 650 donors and added high-resolution HLA genotyping to investigate patterns of TCR occurrence. Rather than drawing on any new phenotypic data, the later analysis identified candidate immune exposures from TCR beta sequences and the way those sequences occurred across donors. An earlier analysis of 587 of the donors used high-throughput TCR beta sequencing to judge whether each TCR beta V gene segment behaved as functional or pseudogenic. Alongside the repertoire data, information on donor age, sex, ethnicity and CMV serostatus was compiled. Genome-wide SNP genotypes for about three fifths of the 666 donors were used in a later genetic analysis, which treated that subset as a discovery cohort. All discovery cohort repertoires had been generated using a single sequencing platform. HLA typing covered class I and class II loci at four-digit resolution. The number of typed donors differed by locus: roughly 629-640 for A, B, C, DRB1 and DQB1; 522 for DQA1; some 590 for DPA1; and some 470 for DPB1. About five DR-DQ haplotypes were handled as single units for association and clustering, since linkage in the cohort was strong. Across 300 to 500 genotyped donors of the cohort, an average of about 240,000 unique TCR beta nucleotide sequences per donor were sequenced, and roughly 17% of those sequences were non-productive. Findings and caveats that apply to the study as a whole: The earlier analysis of a few hundred of the donors excluded about 16 rarely observed V segments, including chromosome 9 orphons, because counts were too low. Immune exposure information for the cohort was limited to CMV serostatus. A cluster of highly shared sequence variants was judged likely to represent a technical artifact of the sequencing pipeline. The cohort was sequenced for TCR beta chains only, and without alpha or paired-chain data the features that could be detected were limited. Some IMGT-functional V segments, including TRBV6-2 and TRBV6-3, could not be told apart with the 87-base-pair reads, so those segments were excluded. The classifier was reported to diagnose cytomegalovirus status with high specificity and sensitivity in both the original cohort and the validation cohort. Linkage disequilibrium might explain the correlated functional status among segregating V segments, but an unknown experimental factor could not be ruled out. A total of fewer than 200 TCR beta chains were listed by the study as associated with cytomegalovirus. A further reported finding was that TCR beta sequences accurately predicted the HLA-A and HLA-B alleles for most subjects in the first cohort. In an earlier analysis of 587 of the donors, most TCR beta V segments appeared in productive rearrangements about 90% or about 30% of the time, broadly matching IMGT annotations. In a later genetic analysis, fewer N-insertions in productive TCRs were reported among donors in an Asian-associated ancestry cluster than the approximately 670-donor mean. Assigning TCR associations to individual alleles was difficult when HLA alleles, especially DR and DQ, strongly co-occurred. In vitro tests confirmed that a few of the cytomegalovirus-associated TCR beta chains recognize cytomegalovirus antigens. Across donors, most TCR sequences were observed very rarely, whereas some public TCRs were present in many individuals. According to a later analysis, TCR association rates differed among HLA loci, with DRB1 alleles showing the most associated TCRs and HLA-C alleles showing the fewest. According to a later analysis, most CMV-associated TCR beta chains appeared to be HLA-restricted, and the HLA associations seemed to be driven largely by CMV exposure. HLA typing was unavailable for some donors at each locus, so association tests used only the typed subset. At a false discovery rate of 0.05, a later analysis linked 15,000 to 20,000 TCR beta sequences to specific HLA alleles. According to the authors, the approach could potentially be generalized to other disease states and immunological phenotypes. In a later genetic analysis, a missense DCLRE1C variant was associated with V-gene and J-gene trimming of TCR beta chains, and the association was replicated in an independent cohort. Presence/absence analyses assumed roughly uniform sequencing depth across donors, an assumption that may not hold. Several of the top co-occurrence clusters appeared to be linked to parvovirus B19, influenza, CMV and Epstein-Barr virus, according to a later analysis. In a later analysis, HLA-associated TCR beta chains showed more clonal expansion and lower generation probabilities than non-associated chains that were equally common.

In total, 630 or so healthy bone marrow donors made up the cohort. All cohort members were sampled while nominally healthy, although unrecorded immune exposures were likely present. The donor was CMV seropositive and belonged to the group of 250 to 350 seropositive cohort members. Each donor provided a peripheral blood sample, and peripheral blood mononuclear cells were used for TCR beta sequencing. Genomic DNA was extracted from the blood cell samples with the Qiagen DNeasy Blood Extraction Kit. This clone was detected only a few times. Its cognate antigen has yet to be identified. No much larger clonotype is one base removed from it; base qualities were not supplied. CDR1 SGDLS and CDR2 YYNGEE were looked up in the germline V gene. The germline ends are 13 bases apart after V is trimmed by 0 bases and J by 4 bases. The CDR3 has 15 amino acids, counting the end cysteine and phenylalanine. Left in the record is the CDR3 DNA by itself, 45 bases read in frame from the first base.

The library came from the immunoSEQ multiplex PCR assay. The multiplex PCR relied on a mix of 60 forward primers for TCR Vbeta segments and 13 reverse primers for TCR Jbeta segments. Amplification of the CDR3 region of rearranged TCR beta genes was performed with a multiplex PCR assay on genomic DNA. The amplified TCR beta libraries were sequenced on the Illumina HiSeq System as 87-base-pair reads. On the study's bioinformatics: Across the 670 or so repertoires, a later analysis counted 78 million or so unique TCR beta chains, around 10 million of which were shared by at least two donors. Raw reads were error-corrected and collapsed into unique sequences by a nearest-neighbor algorithm in which closely related sequences were merged to remove PCR and sequencing errors. To assign V, D and J gene segments, CDR3 sequences were aligned to IMGT reference sequences. For a sequence to be retained, a match of at least six nucleotides was required to both a V gene segment and a J gene segment. Rearrangements were classified as productive when the CDR3 lacked stop codons and remained in frame with V and J, and all other rearrangements were classified as non-productive. CDR3 was defined according to IMGT convention as the region running from the second conserved V-encoded cysteine to the conserved J-encoded phenylalanine. The earlier analysis of about 530 of the donors excluded any sequence lacking an unambiguous match to a single V gene segment. In an earlier analysis of 587 of the donors, V segments were called functional above 56.7% productive rearrangements and were called segregating when the between-donor standard deviation exceeded 5%. A statistical classification framework was developed to diagnose cytomegalovirus status using the catalog of TCR beta chain sequences. A later analysis assigned V and J genes by comparing TCR nucleotide sequences with IMGT/GENE-DB human TR gene sequences. The TCRdist pipeline was used in a later analysis to assign CDR3 sequences and most-parsimonious VDJ recombination scenarios. In a later analysis, each TCR beta chain was defined by its CDR3 amino acid sequence together with its V-gene family, and reads without a unique V-gene family were excluded. In a later analysis, 450 to 600 highly shared, low-generation-probability nucleotide sequences were removed to address suspected cross-contamination and a sequencing artifact. In a later analysis, a clonal expansion index for each public chain was calculated from normalized within-repertoire ranks of inferred template counts. A later analysis computed generation probabilities with a VDJ recombination model fitted to out-of-frame rearrangements, and checked the results against IGoR. Hypergeometric tests were used in a later analysis to score TCR-TCR, TCR-HLA and TCR-CMV co-occurrence, with a repertoire-size bias correction applied to the TCR pairs. To estimate false discovery rates, a later analysis permuted the HLA or CMV assignments 20 times. In a later analysis, co-occurring TCRs were grouped using DBSCAN, and TCRdist sequence similarity was added for clustering within HLA-allele-positive subsets. Repertoires with fewer than 30,000 or more than 120,000 public chains were left out of co-occurrence clustering, as were several repertoires with anomalous nucleotide sharing. The clones in this table, taken by TCRdb from immuneACCESS, are in-frame only. Not every clone is retained; where verified, under half of the shortfall comes from an unresolved V gene, and the cause of the rest is unknown. Clone size and the V and J calls come from that table; the DNA yielded D and trimming. A total of fewer than 55,000 clones appear in this sample, around three quarters of them only once. Around 22% of the sample goes to the ten largest clones.

This TCR derives from a woman aged 45-60 years in good health and CMV-seropositive. The material sequenced was PBMCs. The sequence links TRBV9 to TRBJ2-5; the D gene is possibly TRBD1, with 8 bases matching. This receptor has the CDR3 CASSVGYRGGETQYF. In nucleotide form, the sequence is TGTGCCAGCAGCGTAGGGTACAGGGGGGGAGAGACCCAGTACTTC.